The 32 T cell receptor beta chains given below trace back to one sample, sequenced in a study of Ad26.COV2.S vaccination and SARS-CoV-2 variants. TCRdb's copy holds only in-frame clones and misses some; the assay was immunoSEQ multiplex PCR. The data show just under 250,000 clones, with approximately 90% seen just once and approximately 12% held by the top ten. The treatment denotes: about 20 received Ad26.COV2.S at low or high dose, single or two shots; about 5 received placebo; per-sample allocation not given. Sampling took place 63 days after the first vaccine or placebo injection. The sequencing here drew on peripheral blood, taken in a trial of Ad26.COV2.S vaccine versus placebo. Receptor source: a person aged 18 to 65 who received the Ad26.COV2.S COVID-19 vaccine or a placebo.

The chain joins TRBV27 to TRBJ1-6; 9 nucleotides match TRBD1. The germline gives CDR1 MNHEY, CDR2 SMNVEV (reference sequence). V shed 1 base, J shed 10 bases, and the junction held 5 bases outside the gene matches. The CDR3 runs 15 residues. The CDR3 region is CASSLLGQGLSPLHF. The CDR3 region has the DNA TGTGCCAGCAGTTTATTGGGACAGGGTCTATCACCCCTCCACTTT.

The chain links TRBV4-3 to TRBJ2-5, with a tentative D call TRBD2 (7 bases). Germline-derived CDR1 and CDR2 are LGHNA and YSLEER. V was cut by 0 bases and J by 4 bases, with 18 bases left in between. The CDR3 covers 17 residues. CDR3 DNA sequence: TGCGCCAGCAGCCAAGATGTGGGGGGGGCCGGAGGAGAGACCCAGTACTTC. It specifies CASSQDVGGAGGETQYF.

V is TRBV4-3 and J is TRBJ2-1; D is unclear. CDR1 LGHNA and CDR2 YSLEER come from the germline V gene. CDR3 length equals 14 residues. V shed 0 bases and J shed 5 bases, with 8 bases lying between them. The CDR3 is CASSQDLANNEQFF. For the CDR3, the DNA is TGCGCCAGCAGCCAAGATCTGGCAAACAATGAGCAGTTCTTC.

CDR3 in amino acids: CASSVEAAGTYEQYF. CDR3 in DNA: TGTGCCAGCAGCGTAGAAGCAGCGGGGACCTACGAGCAGTACTTC. The chain recombines TRBV9 with TRBJ2-7, with 7 bases that match TRBD2. With 0 bases clipped from V and 2 bases from J, the junction kept 5 bases outside the gene matches. The germline CDR1 and CDR2 sequences are SGDLS and YYNGEE. The CDR3 length is 15 residues.

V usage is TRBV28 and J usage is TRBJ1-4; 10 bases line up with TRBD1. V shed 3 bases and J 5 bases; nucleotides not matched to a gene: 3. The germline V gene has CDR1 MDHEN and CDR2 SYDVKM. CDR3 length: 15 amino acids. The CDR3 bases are TGTGCCAGCAGTTTGATGACAGGGGGCAATGAAAAACTGTTTTTT. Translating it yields CASSLMTGGNEKLFF.

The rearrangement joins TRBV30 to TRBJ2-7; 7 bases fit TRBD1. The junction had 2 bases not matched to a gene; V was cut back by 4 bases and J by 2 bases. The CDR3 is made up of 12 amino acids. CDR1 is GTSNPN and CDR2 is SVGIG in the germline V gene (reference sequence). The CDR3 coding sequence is TGTGCCTGGAACAGGGGCGCCTACGAGCAGTACTTC. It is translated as CAWNRGAYEQYF. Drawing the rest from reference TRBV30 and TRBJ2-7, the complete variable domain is SQTIHQWPATLVQPVGSPLSLECTVEGTSNPNLYWYRQAAGRGLQLLFYSVGIGQISSEVPQNLSASRPQDRQFILSSKKLLLSDSGFYLCAWNRGAYEQYFGPGTRLTVT.

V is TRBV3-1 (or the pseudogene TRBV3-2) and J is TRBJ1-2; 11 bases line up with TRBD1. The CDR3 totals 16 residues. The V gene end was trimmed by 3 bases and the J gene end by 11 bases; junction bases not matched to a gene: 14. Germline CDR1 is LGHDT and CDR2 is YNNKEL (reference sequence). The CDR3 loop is CASSHWTGGADVGYTF. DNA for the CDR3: TGTGCCAGCAGCCATTGGACAGGGGGCGCTGATGTGGGGTACACCTTC.

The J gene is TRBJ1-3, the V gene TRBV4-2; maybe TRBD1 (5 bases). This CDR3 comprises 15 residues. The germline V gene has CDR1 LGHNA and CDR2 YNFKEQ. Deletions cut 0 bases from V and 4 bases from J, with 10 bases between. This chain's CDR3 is CASSQDPGPGNTIYF. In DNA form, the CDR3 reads TGTGCCAGCAGCCAAGATCCAGGGCCAGGAAACACCATATATTTT.

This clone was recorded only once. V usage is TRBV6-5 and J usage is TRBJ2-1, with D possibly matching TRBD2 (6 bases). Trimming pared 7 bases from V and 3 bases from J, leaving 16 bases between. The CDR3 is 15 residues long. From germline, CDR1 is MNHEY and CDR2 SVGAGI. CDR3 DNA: TGTGCCAGCAAATCGGTACGCGGGATCTACAATGAGCAGTTCTTC. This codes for CASKSVRGIYNEQFF.

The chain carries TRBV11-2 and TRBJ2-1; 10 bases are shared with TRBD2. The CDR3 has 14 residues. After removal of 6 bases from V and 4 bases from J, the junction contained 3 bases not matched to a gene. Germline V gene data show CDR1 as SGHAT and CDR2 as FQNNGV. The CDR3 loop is CASRGLADYNEQFF. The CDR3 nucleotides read TGTGCCAGCAGAGGACTAGCGGATTACAATGAGCAGTTCTTC.

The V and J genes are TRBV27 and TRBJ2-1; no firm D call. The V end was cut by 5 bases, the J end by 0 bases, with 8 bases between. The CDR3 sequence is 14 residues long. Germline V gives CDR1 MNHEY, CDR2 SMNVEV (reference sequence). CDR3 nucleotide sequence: TGTGCCAGCAGTACCCTAAGCTCCTACAATGAGCAGTTCTTC. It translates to CASSTLSSYNEQFF.

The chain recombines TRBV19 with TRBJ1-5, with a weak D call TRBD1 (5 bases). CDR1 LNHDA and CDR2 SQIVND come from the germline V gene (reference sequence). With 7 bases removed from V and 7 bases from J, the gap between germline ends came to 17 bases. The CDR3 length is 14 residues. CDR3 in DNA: TGTGCCAGTAAAGCGCAGGGCTTCGGGCAGCCCCAGCATTTT. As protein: CASKAQGFGQPQHF.

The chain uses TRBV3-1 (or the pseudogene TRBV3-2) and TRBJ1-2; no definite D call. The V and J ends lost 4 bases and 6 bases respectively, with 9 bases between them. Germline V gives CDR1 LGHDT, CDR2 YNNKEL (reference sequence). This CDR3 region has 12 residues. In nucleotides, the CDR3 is TGTGCCAGCAGCCTCAACAAGAATGGCTACACCTTC. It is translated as CASSLNKNGYTF.

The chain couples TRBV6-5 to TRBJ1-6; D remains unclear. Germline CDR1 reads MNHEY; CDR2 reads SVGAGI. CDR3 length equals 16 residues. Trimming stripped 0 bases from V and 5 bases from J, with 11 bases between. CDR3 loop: CASSYSRTGDNSPLHF. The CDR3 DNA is TGTGCCAGCAGTTACTCCCGGACGGGCGATAATTCACCCCTCCACTTT.

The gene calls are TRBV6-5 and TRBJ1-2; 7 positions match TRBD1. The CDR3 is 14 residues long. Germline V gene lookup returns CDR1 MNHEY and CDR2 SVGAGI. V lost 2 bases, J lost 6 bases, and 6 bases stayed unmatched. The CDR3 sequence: CASSYRQGEHGYTF. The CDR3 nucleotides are TGTGCCAGCAGTTACAGACAGGGAGAGCATGGCTACACCTTC.

The CDR3 DNA follows: TGTGCCAGCAGACTGAGGACAGGGGATGGCTACACCTTC. Its translation is CASRLRTGDGYTF. The J gene is TRBJ1-2, the V gene TRBV6-5; TRBD1 matches 9 bases. CDR3 size: 13 residues. The J segment lost 6 bases and the V segment lost 6 bases, leaving 5 bases of the junction unmatched. Germline CDR1 MNHEY, CDR2 SVGAGI.

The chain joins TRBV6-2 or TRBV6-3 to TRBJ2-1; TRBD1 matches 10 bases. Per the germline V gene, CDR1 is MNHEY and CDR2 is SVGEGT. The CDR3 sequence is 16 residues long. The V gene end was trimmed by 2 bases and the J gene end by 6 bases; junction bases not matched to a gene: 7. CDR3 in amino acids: CASSYSRDRGPNEQFF. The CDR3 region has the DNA TGTGCCAGCAGTTACAGTCGGGACAGGGGACCCAATGAGCAGTTCTTC.

CDR3 region: CASSSRGDGELFF. CDR3 nucleotides: TGTGCCAGCAGCTCCCGGGGGGACGGGGAGCTGTTTTTT. The chain joins TRBV7-3 to TRBJ2-2; 7 nucleotides agree with TRBD2. The CDR3 has 13 residues. V lost 4 bases and J lost 7; bases outside the gene matches: 3. CDR1 is SGHTA and CDR2 is FQGTGA in the germline V gene. The full variable domain, completed using reference TRBV7-3 and TRBJ2-2, is GAGVSQTPSNKVTEKGKYVELRCDPISGHTALYWYRQSLGQGPEFLIYFQGTGAADDSGLPNDRFFAVRPEGSVSTLKIQRTERGDSAVYLCASSSRGDGELFFGEGSRLTVL.

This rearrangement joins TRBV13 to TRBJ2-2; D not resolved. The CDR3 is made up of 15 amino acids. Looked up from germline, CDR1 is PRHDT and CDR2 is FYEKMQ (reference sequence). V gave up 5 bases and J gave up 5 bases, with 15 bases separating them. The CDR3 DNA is TGTGCCAGCAGCCCGACCAATACCGGGACCGGGGAGCTGTTTTTT. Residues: CASSPTNTGTGELFF.

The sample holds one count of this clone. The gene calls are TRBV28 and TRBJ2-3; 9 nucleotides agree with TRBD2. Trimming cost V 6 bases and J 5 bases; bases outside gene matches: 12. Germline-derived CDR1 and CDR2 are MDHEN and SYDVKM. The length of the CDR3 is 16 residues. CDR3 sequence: CASRSDAGGPGDTQYF. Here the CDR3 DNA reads TGTGCCAGCAGATCCGACGCGGGGGGGCCGGGAGATACGCAGTATTTT. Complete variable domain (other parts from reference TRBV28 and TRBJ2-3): DVKVTQSSRYLVKRTGEKVFLECVQDMDHENMFWYRQDPGLGLRLIYFSYDVKMKEKGDIPEGYSVSREKKERFSLILESASTNQTSMYLCASRSDAGGPGDTQYFGPGTRLTVL.

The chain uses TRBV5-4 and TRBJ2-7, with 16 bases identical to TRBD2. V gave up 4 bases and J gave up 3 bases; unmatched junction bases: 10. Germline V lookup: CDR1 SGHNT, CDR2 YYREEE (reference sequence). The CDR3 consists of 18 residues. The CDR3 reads CASSRGLAGGLGFYEQYF. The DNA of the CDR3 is TGTGCCAGCAGCCGGGGACTAGCGGGAGGGCTGGGATTCTACGAGCAGTACTTC.

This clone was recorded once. The CDR3, as DNA: TGTGCCACATGGACAGAAGGTGACCGGGAGCTGTTTTTT. This sequence encodes CATWTEGDRELFF. The genes are TRBV10-3 and TRBJ2-2; tentative D call: TRBD1 (6 bases). V was clipped by 10 bases and J by 9 bases, with 18 bases between them. The CDR3 loop spans 13 amino acids. Germline V CDR1 and CDR2: ENHRY, SYGVKD.

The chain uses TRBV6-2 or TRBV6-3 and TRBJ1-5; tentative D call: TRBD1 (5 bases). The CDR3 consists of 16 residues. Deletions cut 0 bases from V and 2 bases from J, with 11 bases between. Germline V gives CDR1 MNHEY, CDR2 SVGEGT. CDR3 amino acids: CASSYSSRAGNQPQHF. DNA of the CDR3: TGTGCCAGCAGTTACTCGAGCAGGGCCGGCAATCAGCCCCAGCATTTT.

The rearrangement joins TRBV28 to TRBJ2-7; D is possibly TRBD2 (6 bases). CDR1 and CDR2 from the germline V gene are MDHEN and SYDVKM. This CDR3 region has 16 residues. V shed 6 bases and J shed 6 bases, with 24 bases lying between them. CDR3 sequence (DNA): TGTGCCAGCAGATCCGTCCAGGGACTCGGGGCTCTCGAGCAGTACTTC. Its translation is CASRSVQGLGALEQYF.

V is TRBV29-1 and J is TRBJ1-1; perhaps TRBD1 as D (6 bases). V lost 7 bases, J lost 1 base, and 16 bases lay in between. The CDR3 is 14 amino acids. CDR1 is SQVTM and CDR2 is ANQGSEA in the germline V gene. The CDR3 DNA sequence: TGCAGCGCCCATATCGGACAGTCGAACACTGAAGCTTTCTTT. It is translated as CSAHIGQSNTEAFF.

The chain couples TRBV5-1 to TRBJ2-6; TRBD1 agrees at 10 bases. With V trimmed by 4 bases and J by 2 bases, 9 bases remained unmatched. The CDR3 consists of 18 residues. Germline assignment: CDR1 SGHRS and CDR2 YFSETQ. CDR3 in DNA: TGCGCCAGCAGCCACAACCGGGACAGGGGAACTGGGGCCAACGTCCTGACTTTC. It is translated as CASSHNRDRGTGANVLTF.

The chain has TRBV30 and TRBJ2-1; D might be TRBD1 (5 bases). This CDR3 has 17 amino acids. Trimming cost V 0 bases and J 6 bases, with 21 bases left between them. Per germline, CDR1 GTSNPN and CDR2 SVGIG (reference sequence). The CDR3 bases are TGTGCCTGGAGTGTACGAGATAGGGGCCTACTCTCCAATGAGCAGTTCTTC. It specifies CAWSVRDRGLLSNEQFF.

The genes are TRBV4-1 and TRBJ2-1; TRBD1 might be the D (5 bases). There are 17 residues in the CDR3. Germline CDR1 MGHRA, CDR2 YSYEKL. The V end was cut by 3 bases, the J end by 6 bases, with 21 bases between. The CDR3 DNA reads TGCGCCAGCAGCCAGGCCCTGACACAAGGAAGGGGCAATGAGCAGTTCTTC. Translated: CASSQALTQGRGNEQFF.

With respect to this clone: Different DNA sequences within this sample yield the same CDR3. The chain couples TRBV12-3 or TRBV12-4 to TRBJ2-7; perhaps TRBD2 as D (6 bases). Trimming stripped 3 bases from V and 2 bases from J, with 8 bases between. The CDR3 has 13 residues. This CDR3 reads CASSLTGAYEQYF. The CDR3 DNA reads TGTGCCAGCAGTTTGACGGGGGCCTACGAGCAGTACTTC.

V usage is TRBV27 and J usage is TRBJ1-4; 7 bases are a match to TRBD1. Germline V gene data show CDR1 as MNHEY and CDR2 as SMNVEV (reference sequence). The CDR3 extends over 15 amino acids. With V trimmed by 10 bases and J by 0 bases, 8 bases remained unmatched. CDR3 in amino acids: CATSPDRATNEKLFF. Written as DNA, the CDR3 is TGTGCCACCTCCCCTGACAGGGCAACTAATGAAAAACTGTTTTTT.

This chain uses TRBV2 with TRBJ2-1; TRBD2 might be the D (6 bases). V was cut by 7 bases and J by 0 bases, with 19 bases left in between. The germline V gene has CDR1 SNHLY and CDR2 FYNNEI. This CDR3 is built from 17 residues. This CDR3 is CASILRDSSSSYNEQFF. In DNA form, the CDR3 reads TGTGCCAGCATCTTAAGGGACTCTTCGAGCTCCTACAATGAGCAGTTCTTC.

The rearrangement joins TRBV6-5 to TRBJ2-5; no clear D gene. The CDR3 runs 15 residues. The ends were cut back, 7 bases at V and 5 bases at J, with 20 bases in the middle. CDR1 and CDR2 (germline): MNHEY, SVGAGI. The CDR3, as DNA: TGTGCCAGCACCTCAAGAGTAGGATCAGAGGAGACCCAGTACTTC. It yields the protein CASTSRVGSEETQYF.